Listed below are T cell receptor beta chains from one sample, sequenced in a study of blood T cells in healthy people across ages. TCRdb itself ran the 5' RACE reads through MiXCR, one entry per CDR3 protein. The sample contains more than 600,000 distinct CDR3 sequences, approximately 25% of which appear only once. These same records also appear under a second study, on T cells of mothers and their children.

Sequenced input: blood. Every receptor here comes from a boy between 5 and 17 years old in good health. The CDR3 runs from the conserved cysteine through the conserved F or W. D genes are given only for firm matches. Not every row has a clone size; where given, it reads once, few, many or a size class.

abundance: few
d_gene: .
j_gene: TRBJ1-2
v_gene: TRBV29-1
len: 13
CDR3nt: TGCAGCGTTGAAGAGTCAGGGAGGGCTGGCTACACCTTC
CDR3aa: CSVEESGRAGYTF

abundance: .
d_gene: .
j_gene: TRBJ2-6
v_gene: TRBV9
len: 16
CDR3nt: TGTGCCAGCAGCCCCGTCGCGCAGACTGGGGCCAACGTCCTGACTTTC
CDR3aa: CASSPVAQTGANVLTF

abundance: few
d_gene: .
j_gene: TRBJ2-4
v_gene: TRBV20-1
len: 15
CDR3nt: TGCAGTGCTAACTACCAAACGAATTCCAAAAACATTCAGTACTTC
CDR3aa: CSANYQTNSKNIQYF

abundance: few
d_gene: .
j_gene: TRBJ2-2
v_gene: TRBV6-2/TRBV6-3
len: 16
CDR3nt: TGTGCCAGCAGTTACGGACCGGACAGCTACACCGGGGAGCTGTTTTTT
CDR3aa: CASSYGPDSYTGELFF

abundance: .
d_gene: .
j_gene: TRBJ2-5
v_gene: TRBV12-3/TRBV12-4
len: 17
CDR3nt: TGTGCCAGCAGTTTTTTTTCGGGGCGCGGGGACCAAGAGACCCAGTACTTC
CDR3aa: CASSFFSGRGDQETQYF

abundance: few
d_gene: TRBD1
j_gene: TRBJ1-2
v_gene: TRBV5-1
len: 15
CDR3nt: TGCGCCAGCAGCTCAAGGGACAGGGGGAGATATGGCTACACCTTC
CDR3aa: CASSSRDRGRYGYTF

abundance: .
d_gene: TRBD2
j_gene: TRBJ2-7
v_gene: TRBV6-2/TRBV6-3
len: 17
CDR3nt: TGTGCCAGCAGTTACTCGACGACTAGCGTATTCGCAGGCGAGCAGTACTTC
CDR3aa: CASSYSTTSVFAGEQYF

abundance: few
d_gene: .
j_gene: TRBJ2-5
v_gene: TRBV4-2
len: 14
CDR3nt: TGTGCCAGCAGCCAATTTGTGTGGAGAGAGACCCAGTACTTC
CDR3aa: CASSQFVWRETQYF

abundance: .
d_gene: .
j_gene: TRBJ2-7
v_gene: TRBV12-3/TRBV12-4
len: 15
CDR3nt: TGTGCCAGCAGTTTAAGGGCCGCGGGTTCCTACGAGCAGTACTTC
CDR3aa: CASSLRAAGSYEQYF

abundance: .
d_gene: .
j_gene: TRBJ2-5
v_gene: TRBV10-3
len: 13
CDR3nt: TGTGCCATCAGTGACAGGGGGGACGAGACCCAGTACTTC
CDR3aa: CAISDRGDETQYF

abundance: few
d_gene: .
j_gene: TRBJ2-7
v_gene: TRBV12-3/TRBV12-4
len: 14
CDR3nt: TGTGCCAGCAGTTCCCCCCCCGGGATCCACGAGCAGTACTTC
CDR3aa: CASSSPPGIHEQYF

abundance: few
d_gene: .
j_gene: TRBJ2-7
v_gene: TRBV2
len: 15
CDR3nt: TGTGCCAGCAGCTCGGGCCTCCAGATGGTCTACGAGCAGTACTTC
CDR3aa: CASSSGLQMVYEQYF

abundance: .
d_gene: TRBD1
j_gene: TRBJ1-1
v_gene: TRBV5-1
len: 13
CDR3nt: TGCGCCAGCACCCGGACAGGGAACACTGAAGCTTTCTTT
CDR3aa: CASTRTGNTEAFF

abundance: .
d_gene: .
j_gene: TRBJ2-1
v_gene: TRBV19
len: 15
CDR3nt: TGTGCCAGTAGTATTAACCGCCTAGCAGTAGATGAGCAGTTCTTC
CDR3aa: CASSINRLAVDEQFF

abundance: .
d_gene: .
j_gene: TRBJ1-5
v_gene: TRBV4-1
len: 17
CDR3nt: TGCGCCAGCAGCCAAGGGGGTGGAGTTTTGGGCAATCAGCCCCAGCATTTT
CDR3aa: CASSQGGGVLGNQPQHF

abundance: few
d_gene: .
j_gene: TRBJ2-5
v_gene: TRBV5-1
len: 15
CDR3nt: TGCGCCAGCAGCACGGGCGGCAGCGAACAAGAGACCCAGTACTTC
CDR3aa: CASSTGGSEQETQYF

abundance: .
d_gene: .
j_gene: TRBJ2-7
v_gene: TRBV28
len: 13
CDR3nt: TGTGCCAGTCATGACGTGGCAGACTACGAGCAGTACTTC
CDR3aa: CASHDVADYEQYF

abundance: .
d_gene: TRBD1
j_gene: TRBJ2-7
v_gene: TRBV5-1
len: 14
CDR3nt: TGCGCCAGCAGTCCGGACAGGGGAGGTGACGAGCAGTACTTC
CDR3aa: CASSPDRGGDEQYF

abundance: few
d_gene: TRBD2
j_gene: TRBJ2-3
v_gene: TRBV29-1
len: 18
CDR3nt: TGCAGCGTTGAAGGTGTAGACTTTCCAGCGGGAGTGGTGGATACGCAGTATTTT
CDR3aa: CSVEGVDFPAGVVDTQYF

abundance: few
d_gene: .
j_gene: TRBJ2-5
v_gene: TRBV7-2
len: 12
CDR3nt: TGTGCCAGCATCGCATACCCCGAGACCCAGTACTTC
CDR3aa: CASIAYPETQYF

abundance: .
d_gene: .
j_gene: TRBJ2-4
v_gene: TRBV28
len: 17
CDR3nt: TGTGCCAGCAGTTTTAGATCGCAGATACTAGCCAAAAACATTCAGTACTTC
CDR3aa: CASSFRSQILAKNIQYF

abundance: .
d_gene: .
j_gene: TRBJ1-1
v_gene: TRBV29-1
len: 13
CDR3nt: TGCAGCGTACCGGGACCGACGAACACTGAAGCTTTCTTT
CDR3aa: CSVPGPTNTEAFF

abundance: few
d_gene: .
j_gene: TRBJ2-3
v_gene: TRBV28
len: 17
CDR3nt: TGTGCCAGCAGTTTTCCTGATACGGGGGACGGCACAGATACGCAGTATTTT
CDR3aa: CASSFPDTGDGTDTQYF

abundance: few
d_gene: .
j_gene: TRBJ2-7
v_gene: TRBV29-1
len: 13
CDR3nt: TGCAGCGTTGTAAAGGGTTCCTCCTACGAGCAGTACTTC
CDR3aa: CSVVKGSSYEQYF

abundance: .
d_gene: .
j_gene: TRBJ2-5
v_gene: TRBV6-6
len: 13
CDR3nt: TGTGCCAGCAGTCTACATGGGCAAGAGACCCAGTACTTC
CDR3aa: CASSLHGQETQYF

abundance: .
d_gene: .
j_gene: TRBJ2-7
v_gene: TRBV7-9
len: 12
CDR3nt: TGTGCCAGCAGCTCCTCAGGGAAAGAGCAGTACTTC
CDR3aa: CASSSSGKEQYF

abundance: few
d_gene: .
j_gene: TRBJ2-5
v_gene: TRBV12-3/TRBV12-4
len: 14
CDR3nt: TGTGCCAGCAGTCTGGATTTGAGGGAGGAGACCCAGTACTTC
CDR3aa: CASSLDLREETQYF

abundance: .
d_gene: TRBD1
j_gene: TRBJ2-3
v_gene: TRBV5-6
len: 16
CDR3nt: TGTGCCAGCAGCTTGGAGTCTCGGGACAGGGCAGATACGCAGTATTTT
CDR3aa: CASSLESRDRADTQYF

abundance: few
d_gene: .
j_gene: TRBJ1-4
v_gene: TRBV7-6
len: 13
CDR3nt: TGTGCCAGCAGCTCGGGGGAGCATGAAAAACTGTTTTTT
CDR3aa: CASSSGEHEKLFF

abundance: once
d_gene: TRBD1
j_gene: TRBJ1-1
v_gene: TRBV20-1
len: 15
CDR3nt: TGCAGTGCTGGACAGGGGCGAGTCGAGAACACTGAAGCTTTCTTT
CDR3aa: CSAGQGRVENTEAFF

abundance: few
d_gene: .
j_gene: TRBJ2-7
v_gene: TRBV7-2
len: 16
CDR3nt: TGTGCCAGCAGCTCGAGACGGACGGGAAGCTCCTACGAGCAGTACTTC
CDR3aa: CASSSRRTGSSYEQYF

abundance: .
d_gene: .
j_gene: TRBJ2-5
v_gene: TRBV7-2
len: 15
CDR3nt: TGTGCCAGCAGCTTAGTCGGGGGTTTACAAGAGACCCAGTACTTC
CDR3aa: CASSLVGGLQETQYF

abundance: few
d_gene: TRBD2
j_gene: TRBJ2-5
v_gene: TRBV2
len: 20
CDR3nt: TGTGCCAGCAGTGTCCCCCCGAGAGGGCTAGCGGGGGGGTGGGGAGAGACCCAGTACTTC
CDR3aa: CASSVPPRGLAGGWGETQYF

abundance: .
d_gene: .
j_gene: TRBJ2-5
v_gene: TRBV6-1
len: 14
CDR3nt: TGTGCCAGCAGTGAACCCCGGTTCCAAGAGACCCAGTACTTC
CDR3aa: CASSEPRFQETQYF

abundance: .
d_gene: .
j_gene: TRBJ1-2
v_gene: TRBV28
len: 14
CDR3nt: TGTGCCAGCAGTTTAATTGTGGTCACCAATGGCTACACCTTC
CDR3aa: CASSLIVVTNGYTF

abundance: few
d_gene: .
j_gene: TRBJ2-5
v_gene: TRBV7-2
len: 16
CDR3nt: TGTGCCAGCAGCTTAGCGCGGGGATTGTATAAGGAGACCCAGTACTTC
CDR3aa: CASSLARGLYKETQYF

abundance: .
d_gene: TRBD2
j_gene: TRBJ2-2
v_gene: TRBV5-1
len: 15
CDR3nt: TGCGCCAGCAGAACCGGGACTAGCGGGCTCGGGGAGCTGTTTTTT
CDR3aa: CASRTGTSGLGELFF

abundance: once
d_gene: .
j_gene: TRBJ2-7
v_gene: TRBV7-2
len: 15
CDR3nt: TGTGCCAGCAGCTTATCGGTAAGAGTCCGTTACGAGCAGTACTTC
CDR3aa: CASSLSVRVRYEQYF